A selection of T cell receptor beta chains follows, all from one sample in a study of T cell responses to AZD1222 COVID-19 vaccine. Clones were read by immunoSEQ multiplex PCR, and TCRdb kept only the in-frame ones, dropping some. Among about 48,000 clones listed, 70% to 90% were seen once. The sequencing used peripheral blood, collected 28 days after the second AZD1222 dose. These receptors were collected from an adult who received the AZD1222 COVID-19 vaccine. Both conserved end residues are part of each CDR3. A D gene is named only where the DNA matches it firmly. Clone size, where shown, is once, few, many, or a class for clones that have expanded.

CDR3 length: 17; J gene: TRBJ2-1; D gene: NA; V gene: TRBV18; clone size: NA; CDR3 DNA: TGTGCCAGCTCACCATTCAGCGGCGGACGCTCCTACAATGAGCAGTTCTTC; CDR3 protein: CASSPFSGGRSYNEQFF
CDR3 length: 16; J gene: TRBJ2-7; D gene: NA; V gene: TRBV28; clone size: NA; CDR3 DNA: TGTGCCAGCAGTTTTCTTCCCACGCGGGCGGCCTACGAGCAGTACTTC; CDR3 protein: CASSFLPTRAAYEQYF
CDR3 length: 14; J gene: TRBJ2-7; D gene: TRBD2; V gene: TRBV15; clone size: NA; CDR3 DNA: TGTGCCACCAGTAAGCGGGAGGACTCCTACGAGCAGTACTTC; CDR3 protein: CATSKREDSYEQYF
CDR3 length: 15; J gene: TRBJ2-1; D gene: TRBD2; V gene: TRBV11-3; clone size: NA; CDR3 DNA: TGTGCCAGCAGCCCTGGACTAGCGGGAGGGGGTGAGCAGTTCTTC; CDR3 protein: CASSPGLAGGGEQFF
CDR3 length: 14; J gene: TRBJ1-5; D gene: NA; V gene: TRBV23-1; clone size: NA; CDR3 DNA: TGCGCCACCCAATTAGGGAGGCTGGCCCAGCCCCAGCATTTT; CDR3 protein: CATQLGRLAQPQHF
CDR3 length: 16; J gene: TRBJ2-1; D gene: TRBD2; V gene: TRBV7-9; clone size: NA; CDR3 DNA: TGTGCCAGCAGCTTAGGGACTAGCGGGAGTCCCAATGAGCAGTTCTTC; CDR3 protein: CASSLGTSGSPNEQFF
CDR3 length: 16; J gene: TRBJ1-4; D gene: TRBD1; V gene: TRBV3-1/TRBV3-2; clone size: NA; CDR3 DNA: TGTGCCAGCAGCTCACACACAGGGGGACAGAATGAAAAACTGTTTTTT; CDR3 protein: CASSSHTGGQNEKLFF
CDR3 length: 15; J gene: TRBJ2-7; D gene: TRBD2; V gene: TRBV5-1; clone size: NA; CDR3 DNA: TGCGCCAGCAGCTTAACTAGCGGGAGAACGGACGAGCAGTACTTC; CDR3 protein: CASSLTSGRTDEQYF
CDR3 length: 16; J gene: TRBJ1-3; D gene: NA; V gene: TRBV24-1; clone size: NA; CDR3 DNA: TGTGCCACCAGTGACCGCCGGGACAACTCTGGAAACACCATATATTTT; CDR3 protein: CATSDRRDNSGNTIYF
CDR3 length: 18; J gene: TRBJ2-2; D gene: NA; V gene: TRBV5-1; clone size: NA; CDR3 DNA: TGCGCCAGCAGCTCGCTACGGGCCGGGACCTTGAACACCGGGGAGCTGTTTTTT; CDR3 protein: CASSSLRAGTLNTGELFF
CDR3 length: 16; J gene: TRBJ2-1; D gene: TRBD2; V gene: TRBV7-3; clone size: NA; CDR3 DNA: TGTGCCAGCAGCTTAAATCCGGGACTAGCGGGTCGTGAGCAGTTCTTC; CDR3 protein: CASSLNPGLAGREQFF
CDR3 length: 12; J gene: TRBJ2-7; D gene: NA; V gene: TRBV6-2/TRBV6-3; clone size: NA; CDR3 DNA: TGTGCCAGCAGTTACGATTACTACGAGCAGTACTTC; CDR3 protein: CASSYDYYEQYF
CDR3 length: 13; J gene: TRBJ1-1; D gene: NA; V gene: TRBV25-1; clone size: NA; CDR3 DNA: TGTGCCAGCCGATGGGACGAGAACACTGAAGCTTTCTTT; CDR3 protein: CASRWDENTEAFF
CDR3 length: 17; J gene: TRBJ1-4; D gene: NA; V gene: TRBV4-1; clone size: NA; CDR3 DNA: TGCGCCAGCAGCCAAGAGCCCCCCACGATCGGAAATGAAAAACTGTTTTTT; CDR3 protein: CASSQEPPTIGNEKLFF
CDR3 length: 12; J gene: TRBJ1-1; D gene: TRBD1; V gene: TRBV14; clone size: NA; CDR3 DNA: TGTGCCAGCAGCCCGCAGGGGGTCGAAGCTTTCTTT; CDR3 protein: CASSPQGVEAFF
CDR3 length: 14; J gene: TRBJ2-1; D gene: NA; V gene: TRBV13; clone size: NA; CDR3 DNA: TGTGCCAGCAGCCCACAAGGCGTAGTGAGTGAGCAGTTCTTC; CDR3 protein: CASSPQGVVSEQFF
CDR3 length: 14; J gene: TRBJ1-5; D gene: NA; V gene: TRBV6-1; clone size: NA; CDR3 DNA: TGTGCCAGCAGTGATTGGGGGGGGCAAGGGCCCCAGCATTTT; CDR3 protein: CASSDWGGQGPQHF
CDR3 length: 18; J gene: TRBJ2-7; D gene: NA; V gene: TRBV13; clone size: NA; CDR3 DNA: TGTGCCAGCAGCTCGCTCCTCCACCCAAGGGATTCATCCTACGAGCAGTACTTC; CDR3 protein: CASSSLLHPRDSSYEQYF
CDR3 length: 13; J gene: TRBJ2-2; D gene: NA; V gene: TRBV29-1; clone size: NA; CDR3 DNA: TGCAGCGTTGATCGAGGGAGGACCGGGGAGCTGTTTTTT; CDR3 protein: CSVDRGRTGELFF
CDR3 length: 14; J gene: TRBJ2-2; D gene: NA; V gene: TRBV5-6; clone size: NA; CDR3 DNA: TGTGCCAGCAGCCTGGGGTGGACCACCGGGGAGCTGTTTTTT; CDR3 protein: CASSLGWTTGELFF
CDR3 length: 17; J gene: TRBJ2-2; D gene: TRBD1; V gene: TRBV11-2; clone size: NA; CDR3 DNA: TGTGCCAGCAGCACCGACAGGGGGCGGAAGAACACCGGGGAGCTGTTTTTT; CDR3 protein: CASSTDRGRKNTGELFF
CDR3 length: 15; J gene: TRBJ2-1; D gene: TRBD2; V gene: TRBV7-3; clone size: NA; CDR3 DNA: TGTGCCAGCAGTCAACAAGCGGGAGGGTACAATGAGCAGTTCTTC; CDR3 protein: CASSQQAGGYNEQFF
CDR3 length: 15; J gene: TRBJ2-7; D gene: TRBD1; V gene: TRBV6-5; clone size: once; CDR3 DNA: TGTGCCAGCACCGAGGGGGCGCCGGGAACATACGAGCAGTACTTC; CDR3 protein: CASTEGAPGTYEQYF
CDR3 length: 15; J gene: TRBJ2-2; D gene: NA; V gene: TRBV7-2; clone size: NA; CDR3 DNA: TGTGCCAGCAGCTTAGTAGGTGGGCAGAACCGGGAGCTGTTTTTT; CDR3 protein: CASSLVGGQNRELFF
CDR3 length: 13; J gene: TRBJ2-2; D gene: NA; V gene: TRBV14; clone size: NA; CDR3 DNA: TGTGCCAGCAGCCTCATAGGAGCCGGGGAGCTGTTTTTT; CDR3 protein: CASSLIGAGELFF
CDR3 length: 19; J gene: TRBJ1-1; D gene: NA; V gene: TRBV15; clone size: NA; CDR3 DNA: TGTGCCACCAGCAGAGATCGGGGCCGACAGGCGGGCGTGAACACTGAAGCTTTCTTT; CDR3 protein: CATSRDRGRQAGVNTEAFF
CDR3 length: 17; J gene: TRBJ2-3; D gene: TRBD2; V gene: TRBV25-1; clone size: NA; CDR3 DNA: TGTGCCAGCAGTGAATACCGGGGGGAGTGGGGCACAGATACGCAGTATTTT; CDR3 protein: CASSEYRGEWGTDTQYF
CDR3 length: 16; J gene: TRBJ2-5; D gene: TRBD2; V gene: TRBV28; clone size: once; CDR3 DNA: TGTGCCAGCAGTGAGCTAGCGGGCGCGCAGGGGGAGACCCAGTACTTC; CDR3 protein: CASSELAGAQGETQYF
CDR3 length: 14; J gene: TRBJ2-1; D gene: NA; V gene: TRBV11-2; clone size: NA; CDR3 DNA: TGTGCCAGCAACCCGGGCTATGGAGGCAATGAGCAGTTCTTC; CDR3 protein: CASNPGYGGNEQFF
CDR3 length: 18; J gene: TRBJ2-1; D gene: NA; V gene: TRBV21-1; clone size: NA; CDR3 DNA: TGTGCCAGCAGCAAGCAAAGGTTATTGGTTTCCGCCAGCTTCGAGCAGTTCTTC; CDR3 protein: CASSKQRLLVSASFEQFF
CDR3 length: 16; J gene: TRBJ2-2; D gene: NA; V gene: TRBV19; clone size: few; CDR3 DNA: TGTGCCAGTAGTACCTCCGGGACTTCGAACACCGGGGAGCTGTTTTTT; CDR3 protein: CASSTSGTSNTGELFF
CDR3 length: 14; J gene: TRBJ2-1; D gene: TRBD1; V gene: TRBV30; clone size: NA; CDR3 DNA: TGTGCCTGGAGGTGGGGGACAGGGGGAAATGAGCAGTTCTTC; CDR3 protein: CAWRWGTGGNEQFF
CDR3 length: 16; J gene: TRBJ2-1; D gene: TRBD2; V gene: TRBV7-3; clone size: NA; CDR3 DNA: TGTGCCAGCAGCCCACGGACTAGCGGGAGAGGAGGTGAGCAGTTCTTC; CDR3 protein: CASSPRTSGRGGEQFF
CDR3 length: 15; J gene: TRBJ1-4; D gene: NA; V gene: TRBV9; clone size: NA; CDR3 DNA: TGTGCCAGCAGCCCCCGGGAGGGGTCAAATGAAAAACTGTTTTTT; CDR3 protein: CASSPREGSNEKLFF